This entry concerns a single T cell receptor (beta chain). The antigen remains undetermined. This record belongs to a study of graft-versus-host responses after intestinal transplantation. Overall study: Recipients were given multivisceral, liver-intestinal, or isolated intestinal transplants.

Between the trimmed V and J ends, which lost 0 bases and 4 bases, there was a span of 17 bases. CDR1 SGHTS and CDR2 YDEGEE come from the germline V gene. The CDR3 consists of 18 residues. TCRdb's copy holds only in-frame clones and misses some; the assay was immunoSEQ multiplex PCR. The table shows around 67,000 clones, with 90% occurring only once. Sample: unstimulated CD8+ T cells sorted from spleen or lymph node cells, taken before transplant. This TCR was sampled from a human donor who was the organ donor for an intestinal transplant. V usage is TRBV5-8 and J usage is TRBJ2-6; a possible D gene is TRBD2 (5 bases). The CDR3 region is CASSLGSRVSSGANVLTF. CDR3 nucleotides: TGTGCCAGCAGCTTGGGGTCGCGGGTGTCCTCCGGGGCCAACGTCCTGACTTTC.